This T cell receptor beta chain emerged from a study of lymphopenia after photon versus proton radiotherapy. Notes on the study in general: Post-nadir TCR diversity decline inversely tracked overall survival among those who died.

The table came from immunoSEQ multiplex PCR; TCRdb's copy has only in-frame clones and leaves some out. This table holds approximately 71,000 clones, approximately 91% found once. Germline values: CDR1 SGDLS, CDR2 YYNGEE. V was shortened by 6 bases and J by 2 bases, with 17 bases between the two germline ends. The CDR3 has 16 residues. On this clone: Its antigen is undetermined.

This sequence was found in a woman aged 70 to 79 with pancreatic cancer. This sample comprised peripheral blood, obtained from a patient treated with photon-based radiotherapy. The chain combines TRBV9 with TRBJ2-2, with a possible D match to TRBD1 (6 bases). The CDR3 loop is CASNPGVIDNTGELFF. The DNA for the CDR3 is TGTGCCAGCAACCCAGGGGTCATCGACAACACCGGGGAGCTGTTTTTT. Full variable domain (outside the CDR3, taken from reference TRBV9 and TRBJ2-2): DSGVTQTPKHLITATGQRVTLRCSPRSGDLSVYWYQQSLDQGLQFLIQYYNGEERAKGNILERFSAQQFPDLHSELNLSSLELGDSALYFCASNPGVIDNTGELFFGEGSRLTVL.